The entry below gives a single TCR beta chain sequence along with its context. The sample comes from a study of blood T cell repertoires in COVID-19. Study information: From the United States, Italy and Spain came samples of acute and convalescent COVID-19.

Per the authors' pipeline: How many nucleated cells were present was estimated from reference gene primer amplification. The repertoire was sequenced with immunoSEQ multiplex PCR; TCRdb's copy has only in-frame clones and lacks some. That table furnishes V, J and clone size, whereas the DNA furnished D and trimming. The sample includes about 150,000 clones, about 90% seen only once; the top ten take about 0.55%. CDR1 is GTSNPN and CDR2 is SVGIG in the germline V gene (reference sequence). The CDR3 length is 14 residues. V gave up 6 bases and J gave up 2 bases; unmatched junction bases: 7. The clonotype comes from a man aged 50-59 years with acute or convalescent COVID-19. The J gene is TRBJ2-3, the V gene TRBV30, with 8 bases that match TRBD2. The sequencing sample was made of peripheral blood. The CDR3 DNA is TGTGCCTGCCCGGGGGGGACAATCACAGATACGCAGTATTTT. Residues: CACPGGTITDTQYF.